This T cell receptor (beta chain) was captured in a study of identical twins. CDR3 length: 17 amino acids. V gave up 5 bases and J gave up 6 bases; unmatched junction bases: 13. CDR1 MNHEY and CDR2 SVGEGT come from the germline V gene. There were only healthy Caucasians among the donors. One entry per CDR3 protein results from TCRdb running MiXCR on the 5' RACE reads. The data show about 720,000 distinct CDR3 sequences, approximately 9% seen once. The same sample was also studied in work on yellow fever vaccine responses in identical twins.

The sequenced sample consisted of PBMCs. This rearrangement joins TRBV6-2 or TRBV6-3 to TRBJ2-1; TRBD1 matches 10 bases. The TCR originated in a young woman in good health. CDR3 in amino acids: CASSHLTGTGESNEQFF. DNA for the CDR3: TGTGCCAGCAGTCACCTAACCGGGACAGGGGAAAGCAATGAGCAGTTCTTC.